The rows below give T cell receptor beta chains drawn from one sample of a study of blood T cell repertoires in COVID-19. The data were produced by immunoSEQ multiplex PCR, yet TCRdb's version contains in-frame clones alone and is incomplete. The sample records fewer than 250,000 clones, approximately 83% being singletons. Sequencing was done on a sample of PBMCs or T cells enriched from blood (not recorded which). The source is a woman in her fifties or sixties who had been exposed to COVID-19. The CDR3 runs from the conserved cysteine through the conserved F or W. The order of the fields is J gene, D gene, clone size, V gene, CDR3 protein, CDR3 DNA. The D gene is left open where the match is weak. Not every row has a clone size; where given, it reads once, few, many or a size class.

>TRBJ2-1|.|.|TRBV9
CASSSLDNEQFF
TGTGCCAGCAGCTCTCTAGATAATGAGCAGTTCTTC
>TRBJ1-1|TRBD1|.|TRBV3-1/TRBV3-2
CASSLRDRGEAFF
TGTGCCAGCAGCCTCCGGGACAGGGGTGAAGCTTTCTTT
>TRBJ2-3|TRBD1|.|TRBV4-3
CASSQTRGSTDTQYF
TGCGCCAGCAGCCAGACCAGGGGGTCTACAGATACGCAGTATTTT
>TRBJ2-7|TRBD2|.|TRBV15
CATSREPGGQGYEQYF
TGTGCCACCAGCAGAGAGCCGGGGGGGCAGGGCTACGAGCAGTACTTC
>TRBJ1-1|.|.|TRBV5-1
CASSFDINTEAFF
TGCGCCAGCAGCTTTGACATCAACACTGAAGCTTTCTTT
>TRBJ1-1|.|.|TRBV12-3/TRBV12-4
CASRLRNTEAFF
TGTGCCAGCAGACTCCGGAACACTGAAGCTTTCTTT
>TRBJ1-2|.|once|TRBV20-1
CSASHPLIYGYTF
TGCAGTGCTAGTCATCCCCTAATCTATGGCTACACCTTC
>TRBJ2-5|TRBD2|.|TRBV5-4
CASSPQLAGGQETQYF
TGTGCCAGCAGCCCCCAACTAGCGGGGGGGCAAGAGACCCAGTACTTC
>TRBJ1-1|.|.|TRBV6-5
CASSNTGWTEAFF
TGTGCCAGCAGTAACACGGGGTGGACTGAAGCTTTCTTT
>TRBJ1-2|TRBD1|.|TRBV27
CASSLSGQGVLRGGYTF
TGTGCCAGCAGTCTCTCGGGACAGGGGGTCTTGAGAGGTGGCTACACCTTC
>TRBJ1-5|.|.|TRBV19
CASSSPGFSNQPQHF
TGTGCCAGTAGCTCGCCAGGGTTTAGCAATCAGCCCCAGCATTTT
>TRBJ1-6|.|.|TRBV27
CASSLGSNSPLHF
TGTGCCAGCAGCCTAGGAAGTAATTCACCCCTCCACTTT
>TRBJ2-7|.|.|TRBV4-2
CASSRGRLGEQYF
TGTGCCAGCAGCCGGGGGCGGCTCGGGGAGCAGTACTTC
>TRBJ2-1|.|few|TRBV12-3/TRBV12-4
CASSPRDEQFF
TGTGCCAGCAGCCCTCGGGATGAGCAGTTCTTC
>TRBJ2-4|TRBD1|once|TRBV5-6
CASSLGTGTLLQYF
TGTGCCAGCAGCTTGGGGACAGGGACCCTTCTTCAGTACTTC
>TRBJ2-1|.|.|TRBV12-3/TRBV12-4
CASSLDGGHEQFF
TGTGCCAGCAGTTTAGACGGGGGTCATGAGCAGTTCTTC
>TRBJ1-1|TRBD1|.|TRBV28
CASSLTGGLRTEAFF
TGTGCCAGCAGCCTTACAGGGGGCCTAAGGACTGAAGCTTTCTTT
>TRBJ1-1|.|.|TRBV3-1/TRBV3-2
CASSQDHNPTEAFF
TGTGCCAGCAGCCAAGACCACAACCCCACTGAAGCTTTCTTT
>TRBJ2-3|TRBD2|.|TRBV4-2
CASSAGTTFTDTQYF
TGTGCCAGCAGCGCCGGGACTACCTTCACAGATACGCAGTATTTT
>TRBJ1-1|TRBD1|.|TRBV19
CASSSRQGKDTEAFF
TGTGCCAGTAGTAGTCGACAGGGGAAGGACACTGAAGCTTTCTTT
>TRBJ1-5|TRBD1|.|TRBV4-1
CASSRTTGGEGQPQHF
TGCGCCAGCAGCCGCACTACAGGGGGCGAGGGTCAGCCCCAGCATTTT
>TRBJ1-2|TRBD1|.|TRBV10-2
CASSDPRRDSYGYTF
TGCGCCAGCAGTGACCCCCGACGGGACAGCTATGGCTACACCTTC
>TRBJ1-1|.|.|TRBV29-1
CSVEIEQARTFF
TGCAGCGTTGAAATAGAGCAGGCGAGAACTTTCTTT
>TRBJ1-1|.|.|TRBV7-9
CASSFWTYDAFF
TGTGCCAGCAGCTTTTGGACTTACGACGCTTTCTTT
>TRBJ1-1|.|.|TRBV12-3/TRBV12-4
CASSFEGGTEAFF
TGTGCCAGCAGTTTTGAGGGTGGCACTGAAGCTTTCTTT
>TRBJ1-3|.|few|TRBV7-8
CASSPRGSGNTIYF
TGTGCCAGCAGCCCTCGGGGGTCTGGAAACACCATATATTTT
>TRBJ1-2|.|.|TRBV18
CASSPLQGFGDYGYTF
TGTGCCAGCTCACCACTACAGGGCTTTGGGGACTATGGCTACACCTTC
>TRBJ1-1|TRBD1|few|TRBV3-1/TRBV3-2
CASSLHKGATEAFF
TGTGCCAGCAGCCTCCACAAGGGGGCCACTGAAGCTTTCTTT
>TRBJ2-1|TRBD1|.|TRBV30
CAWSVGTGSYNEQFF
TGTGCCTGGAGTGTAGGGACAGGCTCCTACAATGAGCAGTTCTTC
>TRBJ1-4|.|.|TRBV19
CASSASGEGRKLFF
TGTGCCAGTAGTGCCTCGGGGGAAGGCCGAAAACTGTTTTTT
>TRBJ1-2|TRBD1|.|TRBV3-1/TRBV3-2
CASSQRGGTGAFGYTF
TGTGCCAGCAGCCAGAGGGGCGGGACAGGGGCGTTTGGCTACACCTTC
>TRBJ2-5|TRBD2|.|TRBV7-2
CASSTSRAGGSETQYF
TGTGCCAGCAGCACCTCCCGAGCGGGGGGTTCAGAGACCCAGTACTTC
>TRBJ2-3|TRBD2|.|TRBV5-1
CASSIGLAGVGDTQYF
TGCGCCAGCAGCATCGGACTAGCGGGGGTGGGAGATACGCAGTATTTT
>TRBJ1-4|TRBD1|.|TRBV6-5
CASTETRTGGEKLFF
TGTGCCAGCACCGAAACGCGGACAGGGGGTGAAAAACTGTTTTTT
>TRBJ2-7|.|.|TRBV7-8
CASSPYRVSYEQYF
TGTGCCAGCAGCCCCTACAGGGTTTCCTACGAGCAGTACTTC
>TRBJ1-2|.|.|TRBV2
CASSLKWGGPNYGYTF
TGTGCCAGCAGCCTAAAGTGGGGGGGCCCGAACTATGGCTACACCTTC
>TRBJ2-4|.|once|TRBV28
CATCKDSPSSCIQYF
TGTGCCACCTGTAAAGACAGCCCCTCAAGTTGCATTCAGTACTTC
>TRBJ1-6|.|.|TRBV2
CASSSSTEILHF
TGTGCCAGCAGTTCCTCGACAGAAATTCTCCACTTT
>TRBJ1-1|TRBD1|.|TRBV10-2
CASRGQGDEAFF
TGCGCCAGCAGGGGACAGGGGGATGAAGCTTTCTTT
>TRBJ2-1|TRBD1|few|TRBV29-1
CSALTGGYEQFF
TGCAGCGCCTTGACAGGGGGTTATGAGCAGTTCTTC
>TRBJ1-1|.|.|TRBV5-6
CASSLVPLEAFF
TGTGCCAGCAGCTTGGTACCACTAGAAGCTTTCTTT
>TRBJ1-3|.|.|TRBV28
CASTSAGNTIYF
TGTGCCAGCACTTCCGCTGGAAACACCATATATTTT
>TRBJ2-1|TRBD2|.|TRBV9
CASSVATREGGEQFF
TGTGCCAGCAGCGTAGCTACGCGGGAGGGTGGTGAGCAGTTCTTC
>TRBJ1-1|.|few|TRBV7-3
CASSPTGNTEAFF
TGTGCCAGCAGTCCTACAGGGAACACTGAAGCTTTCTTT
>TRBJ1-1|TRBD1|few|TRBV14
CASSPLQGAGTEAFF
TGTGCCAGCAGCCCCTTACAGGGGGCAGGGACTGAAGCTTTCTTT
>TRBJ2-7|.|.|TRBV2
CASSEASGGGQYF
TGTGCCAGCAGTGAAGCGTCAGGGGGAGGGCAGTACTTC